These 23 T cell receptor beta chains were sequenced from one sample in a study of cytomegalovirus exposure and HLA in healthy donors. Profiling relied on immunoSEQ multiplex PCR, and the TCRdb table lists in-frame clones only, not all of them. The repertoire holds around 180,000 clones, approximately 84% seen once, with roughly 7% in the top ten. Sequencing was carried out using PBMCs. These receptor sequences come from a man between 18 and 29 years old in good health and CMV-seropositive.

V is TRBV18 and J is TRBJ2-1; 10 bases are shared with TRBD2. This CDR3 contains 15 residues. The V gene end was trimmed by 3 bases and the J gene end by 10 bases; junction bases not matched to a gene: 9. Germline lookup yields CDR1 KGHSH and CDR2 LQKENI. Written as DNA, the CDR3 is TGTGCCAGCTCACCTCTCGAAGCGGGAGGGAGGGAGCAGTTCTTC. This gives the protein CASSPLEAGGREQFF.

V is TRBV9 and J is TRBJ1-1; a weak D match, TRBD1 (5 bases). This CDR3 comprises 14 residues. V lost 4 bases and J lost 1, with 11 bases in between. CDR1 is SGDLS, CDR2 YYNGEE, per germline. The CDR3 sequence is CASSPGRGNTEAFF. In DNA form, the CDR3 reads TGTGCCAGCAGCCCAGGGCGGGGGAACACTGAAGCTTTCTTT.

V and J are TRBV2 and TRBJ2-5, with D hard to call. The CDR3 consists of 14 residues. V lost 6 bases and J 5 bases, leaving 16 bases between the germline ends. Germline lookup yields CDR1 SNHLY and CDR2 FYNNEI. The CDR3 DNA sequence: TGTGCCAGCAGCGCCCTCGACCTCGGGGAGACCCAGTACTTC. Protein sequence: CASSALDLGETQYF.

The V and J genes are TRBV28 and TRBJ2-1; TRBD1 is a possible D gene (6 bases). The germline gives CDR1 MDHEN, CDR2 SYDVKM. The germline V and J ends were trimmed by 6 bases and 0 bases, with 15 bases remaining between them. There are 16 residues in the CDR3. This chain's CDR3 is CASSPTGHLSYNEQFF. CDR3 sequence (DNA): TGTGCCAGCAGCCCAACGGGACATCTCTCCTACAATGAGCAGTTCTTC.

V is TRBV5-6 and J is TRBJ2-7; D ambiguous. CDR1 is SGHDT and CDR2 is YYEEEE in the germline V gene. The V and J ends lost 5 bases and 4 bases respectively, with 19 bases between them. The CDR3 contains 15 residues. The CDR3: CASSLDMFPRYEQYF. The CDR3 nucleotides are TGTGCCAGCAGTCTAGATATGTTCCCGCGGTACGAGCAGTACTTC. Full variable domain (missing parts from reference TRBV5-6 and TRBJ2-7): DAGVTQSPTHLIKTRGQQVTLRCSPKSGHDTVSWYQQALGQGPQFIFQYYEEEERQRGNFPDRFSGHQFPNYSSELNVNALLLGDSALYLCASSLDMFPRYEQYFGPGTRLTVT.

This clone was detected only once. This chain links TRBV27 with TRBJ2-1; D possibly corresponds to TRBD1 (6 bases). Trimming took 8 bases from V and 3 from J, leaving 11 bases between them. Looked up from germline, CDR1 is MNHEY and CDR2 is SMNVEV (reference sequence). This CDR3 is built from 13 residues. The chain's CDR3 is CASSSDSYNEQFF. CDR3 nucleotide sequence: TGTGCCAGCTCCTCGGACAGCTACAATGAGCAGTTCTTC.

In its sample, this clone was seen once. V gene TRBV19 combines with J gene TRBJ2-1; D might be TRBD1 (6 bases). The CDR3 has 11 residues. The germline V and J ends were trimmed by 7 bases and 9 bases, with 10 bases remaining between them. Germline values: CDR1 LNHDA, CDR2 SQIVND (reference sequence). The CDR3, as DNA: TGTGCCAGTACCACAGGGAGTGAGCAGTTCTTC. The encoded protein is CASTTGSEQFF.

This chain uses TRBV7-8 with TRBJ1-5, with 8 positions matching TRBD1. Trimming at V came to 5 bases and at J to 2 bases, leaving 11 bases not matched to a gene. This CDR3 region has 17 residues. Germline V gene sequence: CDR1 SGHVS, CDR2 FQNEAQ. CDR3 nucleotide sequence: TGTGCCAGCAGCCCTATGTGGCAGGGGGCTGGCAATCAGCCCCAGCATTTT. It codes for CASSPMWQGAGNQPQHF.

The V gene is TRBV11-2, the J gene TRBJ2-1; no reliable D call. This CDR3 is 10 amino acids long. V lost 11 bases and J 4 bases, leaving 6 bases between the germline ends. Germline values: CDR1 SGHAT, CDR2 FQNNGV. The CDR3 coding sequence is TGTGCCTGCGGATACAATGAGCAGTTCTTC. Translated: CACGYNEQFF.

The chain couples TRBV2 to TRBJ2-5, with 10 bases fitting TRBD2. The CDR3 is 14 amino acids. CDR1 and CDR2 (germline): SNHLY, FYNNEI. J gave up 0 bases and V 6 bases, and 1 base lay outside the gene matches. DNA of the CDR3: TGTGCCAGCAGGGGACTAGCGAACCAAGAGACCCAGTACTTC. Amino acids: CASRGLANQETQYF.

The count of this clone is one. The chain is built from TRBV19 and TRBJ1-5, with unresolved D. Looked up from germline, CDR1 is LNHDA and CDR2 is SQIVND (reference sequence). Trimming shortened V by 0 bases and J by 5 bases, and 5 bases separated the two germline ends. CDR3 length equals 13 residues. In DNA, the CDR3 is TGTGCCAGTAGTATAGATCCGGATCAGCCCCAGCATTTT. Protein: CASSIDPDQPQHF.

This chain uses TRBV28 with TRBJ1-5; 9 nucleotides align to TRBD1. Per germline, CDR1 MDHEN and CDR2 SYDVKM. V dropped 6 bases and J dropped 2; count of bases not matched to a gene: 2. The CDR3 runs to 14 residues. For the CDR3, the DNA is TGTGCCAGCAGACGGGACAGGGGCAATCAGCCCCAGCATTTT. Amino acid sequence: CASRRDRGNQPQHF.

This clone was found a few times. The J gene is TRBJ1-2, the V gene TRBV7-2, with D possibly TRBD1 on 6 matching bases. CDR1 is SGHTA, CDR2 FQGNSA, per germline. V lost 4 bases and J 8 bases, leaving 17 bases between the germline ends. This CDR3 is 14 amino acids long. DNA of the CDR3: TGTGCCAGCAGCTCTGGAGGCAGGGGAAACGGCTACACCTTC. This sequence encodes CASSSGGRGNGYTF.

This clone was counted between two and nine times. The chain links TRBV2 to TRBJ2-5, with 11 bases identical to TRBD2. The germline V gene has CDR1 SNHLY and CDR2 FYNNEI. This CDR3 is 15 amino acids long. The trim removed 5 bases at V and 5 bases at J, leaving 7 bases unmatched. The CDR3 coding sequence is TGTGCCAGCAGTTCACTAGCGGGAGCTAGGGAGACCCAGTACTTC. The encoded protein is CASSSLAGARETQYF.

Here the CDR3 reads CASSVGTSGLEQYF. Written as DNA, the CDR3 is TGTGCCAGCAGCGTAGGGACTAGCGGCCTCGAGCAGTACTTC. The chain recombines TRBV9 with TRBJ2-7, with 10 nucleotides matching TRBD2. CDR3 length: 14 amino acids. Germline-derived CDR1 and CDR2 are SGDLS and YYNGEE. The V and J ends lost 0 bases and 6 bases, in that order; junction bases with no gene match: 3. The complete variable domain, with remaining parts taken from reference TRBV9 and TRBJ2-7, reads DSGVTQTPKHLITATGQRVTLRCSPRSGDLSVYWYQQSLDQGLQFLIQYYNGEERAKGNILERFSAQQFPDLHSELNLSSLELGDSALYFCASSVGTSGLEQYFGPGTRLTVT.

The genes are TRBV7-9 and TRBJ2-1, with TRBD2 as a possible D gene (6 bases). Trimming cost V 6 bases and J 7 bases, with 16 bases left between them. The CDR3 loop spans 14 amino acids. CDR1 is SEHNR, CDR2 FQNEAQ, per germline (reference sequence). The CDR3 DNA is TGTGCCAGCAGGTCCGGGAGCACTTCTAATGAGCAGTTCTTC. The encoded protein is CASRSGSTSNEQFF.

J is TRBJ1-1 and V is TRBV7-2; TRBD1 matches 8 bases. The V segment lost 5 bases and the J segment 3 bases; nucleotides outside the gene matches: 8. In germline, CDR1 is SGHTA, CDR2 FQGNSA. The CDR3 sequence is 15 residues long. CDR3 sequence reads: CASSLIRGPDTEAFF. CDR3 bases: TGTGCCAGCAGCCTAATCAGGGGGCCGGACACTGAAGCTTTCTTT.

The chain couples TRBV5-1 to TRBJ2-1; 11 bases match TRBD2. The CDR3 sequence is 15 residues long. The V and J ends lost 0 bases and 9 bases, in that order; junction bases with no gene match: 5. The germline gives CDR1 SGHRS, CDR2 YFSETQ. DNA of the CDR3: TGCGCCAGCAGCTTGGAACGACTAGCGGGAAGTGAGCAGTTCTTC. Protein sequence: CASSLERLAGSEQFF.

The V call is TRBV13, the J call TRBJ2-2; 9 nucleotides match TRBD1. This CDR3 spans 19 amino acids. The germline V gene encodes CDR1 PRHDT and CDR2 FYEKMQ (reference sequence). Trimming cost V 2 bases and J 6 bases; bases outside gene matches: 16. The CDR3 loop reads CASSLRQGLWTGEAGELFF. The CDR3 DNA reads TGTGCCAGCAGCTTACGGCAGGGGCTCTGGACAGGGGAGGCCGGGGAGCTGTTTTTT.

The chain joins TRBV29-1 to TRBJ2-6; D is possibly TRBD2 (6 bases). This CDR3 is 14 amino acids long. V was cut by 3 bases and J by 0 bases, with 6 bases left in between. Germline V gives CDR1 SQVTM, CDR2 ANQGSEA. The CDR3 DNA sequence: TGCAGCGTTGACGGGAGCTCTGGGGCCAACGTCCTGACTTTC. Translated, it gives CSVDGSSGANVLTF.

This chain links TRBV7-3 with TRBJ1-1, with D hard to call. The CDR3 length is 14 residues. CDR1 is SGHTA and CDR2 is FQGTGA in the germline V gene. V was pared by 5 bases and J by 0 bases, with 10 bases between. This CDR3 is CASSAEGLNTEAFF. CDR3 nucleotide sequence: TGTGCCAGCAGCGCCGAGGGCCTGAACACTGAAGCTTTCTTT.

This chain joins TRBV27 and TRBJ2-7; TRBD2 agrees at 9 bases. The length of the CDR3 is 15 residues. Germline-derived CDR1 and CDR2 are MNHEY and SMNVEV (reference sequence). Trimming took 4 bases from V and 2 from J; bases not matched to a gene: 6. The CDR3 here is CASSSLAGLAYEQYF. As DNA, the CDR3 is TGTGCCAGCAGTTCGCTAGCGGGACTCGCCTACGAGCAGTACTTC.

The genes are TRBV9 and TRBJ2-1; the D gene is possibly TRBD2 (6 bases). Per germline, CDR1 SGDLS and CDR2 YYNGEE. There are 16 residues in the CDR3. Trimming took off 0 bases at V and 2 bases at J, with 12 bases between the two ends. The CDR3 spells CASSVAGEVTYNEQFF. The CDR3 DNA sequence: TGTGCCAGCAGCGTAGCGGGGGAGGTCACCTACAATGAGCAGTTCTTC. The full variable domain, rest sourced from reference TRBV9 and TRBJ2-1, is DSGVTQTPKHLITATGQRVTLRCSPRSGDLSVYWYQQSLDQGLQFLIQYYNGEERAKGNILERFSAQQFPDLHSELNLSSLELGDSALYFCASSVAGEVTYNEQFFGPGTRLTVL.